This paragraph reports one T cell receptor beta chain. It has no known antigen specificity. Base qualities are not recorded, but no much larger clone differs from it by a single base. For sequencing of the TCRbeta CDR3 region, genomic DNA was extracted from the sorted cells. TCRbeta CDR3 regions were sequenced using the immunoSEQ Assay. Not all clones reach the TCRdb copy of this immuneACCESS table, which keeps in-frame sequences only. Checked studies attribute under half of the gap to unresolved V genes and leave the rest unexplained. Recorded for this sample are roughly 86,000 clones; about 90% of them occurred a single time. The ten top clones hold approximately 2.9% of the sample. The trial excluded patients who had a history of autoimmune disease or who were on systemic immunosuppression. In every dose cohort, peripheral blood was drawn for TCR sequencing at baseline, cycle 4 day 1, and cycle 7 day 1. The samples were drawn from a first-in-human, open-label, multicenter phase I dose-escalation trial of ivuxolimab. The trial enrolled adults with locally advanced or metastatic head and neck squamous cell, hepatocellular, melanoma or renal cell carcinoma. Before TCR sequencing, CD4+ T cells and CD8+ T cells from peripheral blood were sorted into separate populations.

V is pared back by 6 bases and J by 4 bases, with 13 bases lying between the germline termini. In the germline V gene (reference sequence), CDR1 corresponds to MNHEY and CDR2 to SMNVEV. There are 14 amino acids in the CDR3, from cysteine to phenylalanine inclusive. This entry keeps only the CDR3 DNA: 42 bases, framed from base 1. This specimen belongs to a study of OX40 agonist ivuxolimab in advanced cancers. About the study as a whole: Ivuxolimab was an agonistic, fully human IgG2 monoclonal antibody directed against OX40 (CD134), a costimulatory receptor. Intravenous ivuxolimab was administered to patients every 2 weeks at six dose levels: 0.01, 0.1, 0.3, 1.5, 3 and 10 mg/kg. Among the approximately 54 dose-escalation patients, some 20 had hepatocellular carcinoma, around 15 melanoma, 9 renal cell carcinoma and 9 head and neck cancer. The dose-escalation cohort was about 83% male with a mean age of approximately 60 years, ranging from roughly 20 to 80. Prior anti-PD-1, anti-PD-L1 or anti-CTLA-4 therapy was permitted, and 40% of dose-escalation patients had received checkpoint inhibitors. Partial responses occurred in three dose-escalation patients: two with cutaneous melanoma and one with hepatocellular carcinoma. The purpose of peripheral TCRbeta sequencing was to test whether ivuxolimab changed TCR sequence diversity and led to clonal T-cell expansion. The paper reports the monotherapy dose-escalation portion (N of about 56 patients) of the phase I ivuxolimab trial. Points the paper makes about the study in general: Low levels of normalized T-cell clonal expansion were also shown by some nonresponding patients. In partial responders in the 0.1-3.0 mg/kg groups, normalized peripheral clonal expansion was found to be among the lowest, especially among CD8+ T cells. At doses of 0.1 to 3.0 mg/kg, clonal expansion of both CD4+ and CD8+ blood T cells was observed from baseline to week 6. After ivuxolimab, more expanded clones were found on average in CD8+ T cells than in CD4+ T cells. Which antigens the clonally expanded peripheral T cells were specific for was not determined.

The sequence came from an adult with an advanced solid tumor such as melanoma, head and neck, liver or kidney cancer. The starting material was CD4+ or CD8+ T cells sorted from blood, obtained in a trial of the OX40 agonist ivuxolimab. Recombination connected TRBV27 to TRBJ1-3, with no confidently assigned D gene. The CDR3 region has the sequence CASRTTFGGNTIYF. The nucleotide sequence reads TGTGCCAGCAGAACGACATTCGGCGGAAACACCATATATTTT.